This is a list of T cell receptor beta chains from one sample in a study of shared clonotypes between healthy human individuals. TCRdb's copy holds only in-frame clones and misses some; the assay was immunoSEQ multiplex PCR. The sample consists of 1.4 million or so clones, just under 99% of them appearing once. The specimen was naive CD4+ T cells sorted from blood. The source of these receptors is a man aged 25 to 40 in good health. Both conserved end residues are part of each CDR3. The D gene is left open where the match is weak. Clone size is stated in some rows and not others, as once, few, many or a class when expanded.

. | TRBJ2-5 | TRBV2 | TRBD2 | TGTGCCAGCAGGCCCCTAGCGGGAGAGTCTGGCCAAGAGACCCAGTACTTC | CASRPLAGESGQETQYF
once | TRBJ2-1 | TRBV7-3 | TRBD1 | TGTGCCAGCAGCCCCGACAGGGGGGACTACAATGAGCAGTTCTTC | CASSPDRGDYNEQFF
once | TRBJ2-7 | TRBV9 | . | TGTGCCAGCAGCGTAGCCCCCTCATTTGAGCAGTACTTC | CASSVAPSFEQYF
. | TRBJ2-3 | TRBV2 | . | TGTGCCAGCAGTCGAACACGGACTAGCACAGATACGCAGTATTTT | CASSRTRTSTDTQYF
. | TRBJ2-3 | TRBV7-8 | TRBD2 | TGTGCCAGCAGCTTAGTAGTGGGACTAGCGGGGATAGATACGCAGTATTTT | CASSLVVGLAGIDTQYF
. | TRBJ1-1 | TRBV5-1 | . | TGCGCCAGCAGCTTGTCAGTGAACACTGAAGCTTTCTTT | CASSLSVNTEAFF
. | TRBJ2-7 | TRBV2 | . | TGTGCCAGCAGTGTTACCTTATGGAACTACGAGCAGTACTTC | CASSVTLWNYEQYF
. | TRBJ2-1 | TRBV2 | TRBD2 | TGTGCCAGCCCAGGGACTAGCGAAAGGAATGAGCAGTTCTTC | CASPGTSERNEQFF
. | TRBJ1-5 | TRBV7-9 | . | TGTGCCAGCAGCTTAGGAAGGGGCGACAATCAGCCCCAGCATTTT | CASSLGRGDNQPQHF
. | TRBJ2-7 | TRBV28 | TRBD2 | TGTGCCAGCAGTTACCGGACTAGCGGGAGTGGTGCCTACGAGCAGTACTTC | CASSYRTSGSGAYEQYF
. | TRBJ2-7 | TRBV27 | . | TGTGCCAGCAGTTTATTCGGAGAGTCATCCTACGAGCAGTACTTC | CASSLFGESSYEQYF
. | TRBJ2-7 | TRBV7-2 | . | TGTGCCAGCAGCTTAGCGCGCGTCACAAGGACATCCTACGAGCAGTACTTC | CASSLARVTRTSYEQYF
. | TRBJ2-1 | TRBV10-1 | TRBD2 | TGCGCCAGCTCCCCTACTAGCGGTCCTAGCTCCTACAATGAGCAGTTCTTC | CASSPTSGPSSYNEQFF
. | TRBJ2-1 | TRBV6-1 | . | TGTGCCAGCAGCCGGGACTCCGGTAGCTACAATGAGCAGTTCTTC | CASSRDSGSYNEQFF
. | TRBJ2-5 | TRBV11-2 | . | TGTGCCAGCAGCTCCAAGGGATCCATTGCCCAAGAGACCCAGTACTTC | CASSSKGSIAQETQYF
. | TRBJ1-5 | TRBV18 | . | TGTGCCAGCTCACCACCCGCGCAGAATCAGCCCCAGCATTTT | CASSPPAQNQPQHF
. | TRBJ2-7 | TRBV2 | . | TGTGCCACTCTACAGGACTCATCCTACGAGCAGTACTTC | CATLQDSSYEQYF
once | TRBJ2-2 | TRBV11-3 | TRBD2 | TGTGCCAGCAGCTTAGCGGGAGGCCAGGCCGGGGAGCTGTTTTTT | CASSLAGGQAGELFF
once | TRBJ2-1 | TRBV4-1 | TRBD2 | TGCGCCAGCAGCTGGGGAGGGTCTAGCGGGTTATACAATGAGCAGTTCTTC | CASSWGGSSGLYNEQFF
. | TRBJ2-7 | TRBV28 | TRBD2 | TGTGCCAGCAGGGCCGGGGGGGGAGCCCTCAACTTC | CASRAGGGALNF
. | TRBJ2-1 | TRBV9 | . | TGTGCCAGCAGCGTAGGCGGGCAGGGGTTGTACAATGAGCAGTTCTTC | CASSVGGQGLYNEQFF
. | TRBJ1-1 | TRBV5-1 | TRBD1 | TGCGCCAGCAGCCAACCGGGACAGATGAACACTGAAGCTTTCTTT | CASSQPGQMNTEAFF
. | TRBJ2-1 | TRBV2 | . | TGTGCCAGCCGCGACAACCTCCTAGGAAGTAATGAGCAGTTCTTC | CASRDNLLGSNEQFF
. | TRBJ2-7 | TRBV27 | TRBD1 | TGTGCCAGCAGTTTAAATCAGGGGGTTGCGGTCTACGAGCAGTACTTC | CASSLNQGVAVYEQYF
. | TRBJ1-1 | TRBV6-5 | . | TGTGCCAGCAGTGGGACGTCTGAAGCTTTCTTT | CASSGTSEAFF
. | TRBJ2-7 | TRBV23-1 | TRBD2 | TGCGCCAGCAGTCCTGAGGGACTAGCGGGAGTCCCCCCAACGGACGAGCAGTACTTC | CASSPEGLAGVPPTDEQYF
. | TRBJ2-4 | TRBV7-2 | . | TGTGCCAGCAGCTCCCCTACGGGGGTGCAAAACATTCAGTACTTC | CASSSPTGVQNIQYF
. | TRBJ2-2 | TRBV19 | . | TGTGCCAGTAGTATTAGGGATTTCGGGGAGCTGTTTTTT | CASSIRDFGELFF
. | TRBJ2-5 | TRBV19 | . | TGTGCCAGTAGTTCCCCGGGACTCCATAAACTGGAGACCCAGTACTTC | CASSSPGLHKLETQYF
. | TRBJ1-2 | TRBV5-1 | . | TGCGCCAGCAGCTTGGCCGGCCAGTATGGCTACACCTTC | CASSLAGQYGYTF
. | TRBJ1-2 | TRBV30 | . | TGTGCCTGGAGCTTGGACAGCGGCTACACCTTC | CAWSLDSGYTF
once | TRBJ2-3 | TRBV20-1 | . | TGCAGTGCTTCAGAGGCAGATACGCAGTATTTT | CSASEADTQYF
once | TRBJ1-2 | TRBV12-5 | . | TGTGCTAGTGGTTTGTGGGGGCCCGGGCAAGATGGCTACACCTTC | CASGLWGPGQDGYTF
. | TRBJ1-5 | TRBV6-4 | . | TGTGCCAGCAGTTTACAGGGCGGCCAGCCCCAGCATTTT | CASSLQGGQPQHF
once | TRBJ2-7 | TRBV15 | . | TGTGCCACCAGGGACGGGGCGGGCGAGCAGTACTTC | CATRDGAGEQYF
. | TRBJ1-4 | TRBV28 | TRBD1 | TGTGCCAGCACCCCACCCGGGACAGTCAATGAAAAACTGTTTTTT | CASTPPGTVNEKLFF
. | TRBJ2-7 | TRBV10-3 | . | TGTGCCATCGGCAGGAGCTCCTACGAGCAGTACTTC | CAIGRSSYEQYF
. | TRBJ2-2 | TRBV15 | . | TGTGCCACCATCCGGGGAGGGGGCCCTAACACCGGGGAGCTGTTTTTT | CATIRGGGPNTGELFF
. | TRBJ2-7 | TRBV11-2 | TRBD1 | TGTGCCAGCAGCTTAGGACCGGGACAGAGCTACGAGCAGTACTTC | CASSLGPGQSYEQYF
. | TRBJ2-7 | TRBV27 | TRBD1 | TGTGCCAGCAGTACATACGGGACAGGGGACAGGGACGAGCAGTACTTC | CASSTYGTGDRDEQYF
. | TRBJ2-3 | TRBV4-1 | TRBD2 | TGCGCCAGCAGCGGGCAGCGGGATAGCACAGATACGCAGTATTTT | CASSGQRDSTDTQYF
. | TRBJ1-5 | TRBV6-5 | . | TGTGCCAGCAGTTGGGCAAGGGATCAGCCCCAGCATTTT | CASSWARDQPQHF
. | TRBJ2-3 | TRBV7-6 | . | TGTGCCAGCAGCTTAAAGACAGGTTACACAGATACGCAGTATTTT | CASSLKTGYTDTQYF